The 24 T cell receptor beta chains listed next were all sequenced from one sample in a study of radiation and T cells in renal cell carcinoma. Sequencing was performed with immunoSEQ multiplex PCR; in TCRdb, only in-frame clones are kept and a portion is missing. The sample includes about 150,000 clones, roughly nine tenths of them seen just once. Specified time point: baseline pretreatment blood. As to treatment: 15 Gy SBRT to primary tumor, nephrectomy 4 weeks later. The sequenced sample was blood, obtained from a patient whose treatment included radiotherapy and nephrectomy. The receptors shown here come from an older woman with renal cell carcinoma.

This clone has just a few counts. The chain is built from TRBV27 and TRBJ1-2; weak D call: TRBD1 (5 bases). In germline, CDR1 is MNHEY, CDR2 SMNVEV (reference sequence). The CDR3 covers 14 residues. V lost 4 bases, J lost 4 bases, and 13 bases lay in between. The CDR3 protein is CASSSPRDGYGYTF. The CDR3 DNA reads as TGTGCCAGCAGTTCACCCCGGGACGGCTATGGCTACACCTTC.

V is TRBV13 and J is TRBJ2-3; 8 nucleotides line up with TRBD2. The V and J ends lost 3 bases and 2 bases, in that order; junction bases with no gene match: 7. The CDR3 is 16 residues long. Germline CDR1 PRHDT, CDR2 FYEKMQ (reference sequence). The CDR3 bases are TGTGCCAGCAGCTTTCGGACTAGCCCTTACACAGATACGCAGTATTTT. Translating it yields CASSFRTSPYTDTQYF.

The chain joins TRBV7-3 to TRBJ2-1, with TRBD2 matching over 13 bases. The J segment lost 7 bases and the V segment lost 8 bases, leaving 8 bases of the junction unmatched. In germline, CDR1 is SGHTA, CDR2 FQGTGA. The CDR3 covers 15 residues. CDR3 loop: CASSSGTSGDNEQFF. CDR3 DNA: TGTGCCAGCTCTTCCGGGACTAGCGGGGATAATGAGCAGTTCTTC.

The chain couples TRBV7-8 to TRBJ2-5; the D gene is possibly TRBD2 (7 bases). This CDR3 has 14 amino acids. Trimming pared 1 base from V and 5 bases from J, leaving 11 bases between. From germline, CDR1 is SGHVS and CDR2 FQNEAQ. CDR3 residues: CASSLDGGPETQYF. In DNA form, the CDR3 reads TGTGCCAGCAGCTTAGACGGGGGGCCGGAGACCCAGTACTTC.

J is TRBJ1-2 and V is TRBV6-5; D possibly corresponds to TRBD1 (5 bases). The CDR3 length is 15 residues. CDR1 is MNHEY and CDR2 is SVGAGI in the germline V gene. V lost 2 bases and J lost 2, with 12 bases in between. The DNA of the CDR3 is TGTGCCAGCAGTTACCAAGGTGGGGCCAACTATGGCTACACCTTC. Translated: CASSYQGGANYGYTF.

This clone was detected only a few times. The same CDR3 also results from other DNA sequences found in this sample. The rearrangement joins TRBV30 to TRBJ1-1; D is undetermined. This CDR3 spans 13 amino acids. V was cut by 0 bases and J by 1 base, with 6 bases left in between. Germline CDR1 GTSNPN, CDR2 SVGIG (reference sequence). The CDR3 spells CAWSVTQNTEAFF. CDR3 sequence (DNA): TGTGCCTGGAGTGTAACCCAGAACACTGAAGCTTTCTTT.

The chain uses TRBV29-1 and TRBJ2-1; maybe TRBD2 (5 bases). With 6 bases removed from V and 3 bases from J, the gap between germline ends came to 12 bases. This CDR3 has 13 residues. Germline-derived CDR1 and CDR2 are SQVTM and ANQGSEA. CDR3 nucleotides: TGCAGCGTCGAATTAGGAGGCTACAATGAGCAGTTCTTC. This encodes CSVELGGYNEQFF.

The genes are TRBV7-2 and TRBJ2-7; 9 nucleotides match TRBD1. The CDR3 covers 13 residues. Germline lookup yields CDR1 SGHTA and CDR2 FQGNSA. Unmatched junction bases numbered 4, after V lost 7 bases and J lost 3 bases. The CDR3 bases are TGTGCCAGCACCCACAGGGGGCGCTACGAGCAGTACTTC. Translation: CASTHRGRYEQYF.

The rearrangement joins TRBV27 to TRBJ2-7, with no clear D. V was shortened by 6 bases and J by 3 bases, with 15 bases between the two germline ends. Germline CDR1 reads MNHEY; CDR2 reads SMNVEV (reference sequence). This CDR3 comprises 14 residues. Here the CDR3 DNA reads TGTGCCAGCAGCCCACGGACGTATAACTACGAGCAGTACTTC. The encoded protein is CASSPRTYNYEQYF.

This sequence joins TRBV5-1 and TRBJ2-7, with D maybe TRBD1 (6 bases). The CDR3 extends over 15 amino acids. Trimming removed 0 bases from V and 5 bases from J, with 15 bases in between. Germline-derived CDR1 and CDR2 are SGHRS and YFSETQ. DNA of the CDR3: TGCGCCAGCAGCTTGGGGGCAGGGGAAGTGGACGAGCAGTACTTC. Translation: CASSLGAGEVDEQYF.

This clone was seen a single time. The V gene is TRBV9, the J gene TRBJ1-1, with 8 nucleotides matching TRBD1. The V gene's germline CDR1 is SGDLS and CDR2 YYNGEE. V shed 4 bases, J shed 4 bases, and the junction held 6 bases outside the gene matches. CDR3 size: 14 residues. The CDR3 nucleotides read TGTGCCAGCAGCCTTCAGGGGGCAGGCACTGAAGCTTTCTTT. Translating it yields CASSLQGAGTEAFF.

The chain's CDR3 is CATSRGWGRTNEKLFF. The CDR3 nucleotides read TGTGCCACCAGCAGAGGGTGGGGGCGAACTAATGAAAAACTGTTTTTT. The chain links TRBV15 to TRBJ1-4, with D maybe TRBD1 (6 bases). Germline V lookup: CDR1 LNHNV, CDR2 YYDKDF (reference sequence). The CDR3 sequence is 16 residues long. The V and J ends lost 1 base and 1 base respectively, with 10 bases between them.

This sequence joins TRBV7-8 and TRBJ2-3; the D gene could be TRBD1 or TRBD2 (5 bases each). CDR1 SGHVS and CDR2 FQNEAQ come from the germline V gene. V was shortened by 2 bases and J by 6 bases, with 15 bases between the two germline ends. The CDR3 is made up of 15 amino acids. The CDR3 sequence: CASSLSGPPWDTQYF. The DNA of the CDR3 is TGTGCCAGCAGCTTATCGGGGCCACCGTGGGATACGCAGTATTTT. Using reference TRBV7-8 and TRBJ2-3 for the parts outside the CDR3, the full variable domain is GAGVSQSPRYKVAKRGQDVALRCDPISGHVSLFWYQQALGQGPEFLTYFQNEAQLDKSGLPSDRFFAERPEGSVSTLKIQRTQQEDSAVYLCASSLSGPPWDTQYFGPGTRLTVL.

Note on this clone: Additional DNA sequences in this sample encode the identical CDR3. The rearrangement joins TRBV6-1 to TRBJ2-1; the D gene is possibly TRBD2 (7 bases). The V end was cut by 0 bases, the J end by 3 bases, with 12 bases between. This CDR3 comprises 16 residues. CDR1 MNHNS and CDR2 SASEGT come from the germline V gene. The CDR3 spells CASSEAWGGFYNEQFF. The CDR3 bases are TGTGCCAGCAGTGAAGCGTGGGGGGGCTTCTACAATGAGCAGTTCTTC.

CDR3 bases: TGTGCCAGCAGTCGGGACAGACTCTCTGGGGCCAACGTCCTGACTTTC. Protein: CASSRDRLSGANVLTF. The chain links TRBV28 to TRBJ2-6; TRBD1 aligns across 7 bases. V gave up 5 bases and J gave up 0 bases; unmatched junction bases: 4. This CDR3 contains 16 residues. Germline assignment: CDR1 MDHEN and CDR2 SYDVKM.

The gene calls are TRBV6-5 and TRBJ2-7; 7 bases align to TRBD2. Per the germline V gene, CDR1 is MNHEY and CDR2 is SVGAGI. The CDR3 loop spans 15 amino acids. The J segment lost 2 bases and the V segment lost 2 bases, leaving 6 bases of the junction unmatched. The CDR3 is CASSYGRGDPYEQYF. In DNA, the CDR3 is TGTGCCAGCAGTTACGGACGGGGGGACCCCTACGAGCAGTACTTC.

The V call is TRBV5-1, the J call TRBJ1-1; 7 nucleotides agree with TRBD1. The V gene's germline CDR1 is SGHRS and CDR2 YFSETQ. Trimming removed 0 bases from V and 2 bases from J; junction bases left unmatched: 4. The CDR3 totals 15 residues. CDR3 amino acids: CASSLEPGGNTEAFF. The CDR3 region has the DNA TGCGCCAGCAGCTTGGAACCAGGGGGTAACACTGAAGCTTTCTTT.

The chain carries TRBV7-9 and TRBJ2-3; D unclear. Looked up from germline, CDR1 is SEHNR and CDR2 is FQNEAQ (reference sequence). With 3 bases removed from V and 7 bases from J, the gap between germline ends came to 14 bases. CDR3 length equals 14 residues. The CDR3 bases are TGTGCCAGCAGCTTGCGGCTAAGCCGAAATACGCAGTATTTT. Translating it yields CASSLRLSRNTQYF.

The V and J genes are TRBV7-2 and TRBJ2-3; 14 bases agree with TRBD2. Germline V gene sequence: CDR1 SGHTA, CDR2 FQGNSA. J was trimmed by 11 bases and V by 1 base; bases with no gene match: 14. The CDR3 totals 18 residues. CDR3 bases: TGTGCCAGCAGCTTAGGCCTCAGGACTAGCGGGGGGTGGCGGGAGCAGTATTTT. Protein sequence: CASSLGLRTSGGWREQYF. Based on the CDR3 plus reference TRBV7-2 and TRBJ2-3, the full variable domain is GAGVSQSPSNKVTEKGKDVELRCDPISGHTALYWYRQSLGQGLEFLIYFQGNSAPDKSGLPSDRFSAERTGGSVSTLTIQRTQQEDSAVYLCASSLGLRTSGGWREQYFGPGTRLTVL.

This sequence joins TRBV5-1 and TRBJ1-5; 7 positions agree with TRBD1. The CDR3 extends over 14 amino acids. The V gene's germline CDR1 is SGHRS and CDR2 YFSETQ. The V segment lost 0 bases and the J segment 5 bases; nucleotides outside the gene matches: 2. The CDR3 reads CASSLDRGDQPQHF. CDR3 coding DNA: TGCGCCAGCAGCTTGGACAGGGGAGATCAGCCCCAGCATTTT.

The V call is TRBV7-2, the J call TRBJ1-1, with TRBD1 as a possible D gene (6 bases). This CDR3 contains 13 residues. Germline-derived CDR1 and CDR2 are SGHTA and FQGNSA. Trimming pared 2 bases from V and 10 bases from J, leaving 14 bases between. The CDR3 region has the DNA TGTGCCAGCAGCTTATCGGGGGGGCCTGGAGCTTTCTTT. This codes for CASSLSGGPGAFF. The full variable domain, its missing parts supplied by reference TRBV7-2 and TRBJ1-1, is GAGVSQSPSNKVTEKGKDVELRCDPISGHTALYWYRQSLGQGLEFLIYFQGNSAPDKSGLPSDRFSAERTGGSVSTLTIQRTQQEDSAVYLCASSLSGGPGAFFGQGTRLTVV.

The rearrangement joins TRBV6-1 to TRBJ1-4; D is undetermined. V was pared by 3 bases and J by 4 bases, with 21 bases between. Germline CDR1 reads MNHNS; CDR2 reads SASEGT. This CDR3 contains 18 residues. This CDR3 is CASSDPQRGSGNNEKLFF. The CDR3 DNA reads TGTGCCAGCAGTGACCCCCAACGTGGCAGCGGTAATAATGAAAAACTGTTTTTT.

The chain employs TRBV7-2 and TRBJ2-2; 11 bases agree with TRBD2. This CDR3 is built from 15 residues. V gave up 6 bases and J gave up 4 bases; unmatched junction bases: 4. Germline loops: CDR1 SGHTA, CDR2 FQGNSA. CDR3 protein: CASRFSGGATGELFF. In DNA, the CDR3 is TGTGCCAGCAGATTTAGCGGGGGGGCCACCGGGGAGCTGTTTTTT.

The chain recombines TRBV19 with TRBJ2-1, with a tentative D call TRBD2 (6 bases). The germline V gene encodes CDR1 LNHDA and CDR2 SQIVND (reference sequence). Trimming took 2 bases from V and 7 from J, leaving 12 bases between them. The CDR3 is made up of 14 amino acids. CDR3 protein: CASSIIAGINEQFF. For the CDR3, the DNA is TGTGCCAGTAGTATAATTGCGGGGATTAATGAGCAGTTCTTC.